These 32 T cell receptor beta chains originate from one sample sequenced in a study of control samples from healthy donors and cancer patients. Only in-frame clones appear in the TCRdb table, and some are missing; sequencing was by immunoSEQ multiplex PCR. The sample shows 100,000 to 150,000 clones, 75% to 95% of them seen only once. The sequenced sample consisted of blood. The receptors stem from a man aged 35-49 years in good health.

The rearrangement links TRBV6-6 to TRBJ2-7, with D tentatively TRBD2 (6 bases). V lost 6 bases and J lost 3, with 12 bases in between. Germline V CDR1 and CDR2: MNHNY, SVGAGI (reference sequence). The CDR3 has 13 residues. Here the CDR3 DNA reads TGTGCCAGCAGCCAACTCGGGGGCTACGAGCAGTACTTC. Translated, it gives CASSQLGGYEQYF.

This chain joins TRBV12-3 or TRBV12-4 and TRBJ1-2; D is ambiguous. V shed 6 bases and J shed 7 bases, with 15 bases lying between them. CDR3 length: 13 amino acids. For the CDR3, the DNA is TGTGCCAGCAGCCCGAAGGCAGTCTCTGGCTACACCTTC. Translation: CASSPKAVSGYTF.

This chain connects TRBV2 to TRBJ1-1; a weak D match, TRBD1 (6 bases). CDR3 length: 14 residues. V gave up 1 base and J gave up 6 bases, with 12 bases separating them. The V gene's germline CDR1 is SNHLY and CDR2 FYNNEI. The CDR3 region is CASSEVREGAEAFF. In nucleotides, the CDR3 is TGTGCCAGCAGTGAAGTCCGCGAGGGGGCTGAAGCTTTCTTT.

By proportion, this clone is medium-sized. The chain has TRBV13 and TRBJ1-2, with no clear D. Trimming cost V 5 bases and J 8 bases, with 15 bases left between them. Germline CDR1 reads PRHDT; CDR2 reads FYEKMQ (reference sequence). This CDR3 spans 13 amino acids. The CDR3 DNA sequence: TGTGCCAGCAGCCCAACCATGAGCGGGGGCTACACCTTC. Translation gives CASSPTMSGGYTF.

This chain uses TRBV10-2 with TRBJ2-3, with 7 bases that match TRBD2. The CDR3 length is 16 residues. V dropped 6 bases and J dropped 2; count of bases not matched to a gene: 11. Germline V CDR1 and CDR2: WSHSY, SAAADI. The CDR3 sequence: CASSKSWTSPTDTQYF. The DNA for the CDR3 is TGCGCCAGCAGCAAAAGTTGGACTAGTCCCACAGATACGCAGTATTTT.

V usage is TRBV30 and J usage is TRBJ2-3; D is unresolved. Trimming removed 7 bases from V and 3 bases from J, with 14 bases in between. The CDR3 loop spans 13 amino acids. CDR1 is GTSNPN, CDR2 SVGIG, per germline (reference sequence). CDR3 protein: CASLGFITDTQYF. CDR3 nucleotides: TGTGCCTCCCTAGGGTTTATTACAGATACGCAGTATTTT.

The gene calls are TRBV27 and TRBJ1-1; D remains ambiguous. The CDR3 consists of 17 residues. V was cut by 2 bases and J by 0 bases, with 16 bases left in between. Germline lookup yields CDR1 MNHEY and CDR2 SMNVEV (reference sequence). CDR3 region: CASSLLWTDAMNTEAFF. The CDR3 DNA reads TGTGCCAGCAGTTTACTATGGACTGACGCCATGAACACTGAAGCTTTCTTT.

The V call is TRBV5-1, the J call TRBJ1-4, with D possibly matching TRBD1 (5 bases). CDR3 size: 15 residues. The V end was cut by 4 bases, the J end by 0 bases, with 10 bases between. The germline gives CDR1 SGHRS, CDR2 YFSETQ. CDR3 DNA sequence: TGCGCCAGCAGCGATACAGGCTCAACTAATGAAAAACTGTTTTTT. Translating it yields CASSDTGSTNEKLFF.

CDR3 nucleotides: TGTGCCAGCAGCTTGGATACGGGTAGGAGGGGAGCTTTCTTT. This translates into CASSLDTGRRGAFF. The rearrangement joins TRBV5-5 to TRBJ1-1; the D gene is possibly TRBD1 (5 bases). Germline-derived CDR1 and CDR2 are SGHKS and YYEKEE (reference sequence). CDR3 length equals 14 residues. The V end was cut by 0 bases, the J end by 10 bases, with 16 bases between.

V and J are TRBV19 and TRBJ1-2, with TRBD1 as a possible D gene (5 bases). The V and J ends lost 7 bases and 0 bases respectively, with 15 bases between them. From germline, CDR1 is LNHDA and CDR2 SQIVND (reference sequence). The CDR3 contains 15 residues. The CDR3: CASNPIGGTNYGYTF. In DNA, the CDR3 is TGTGCCAGTAACCCTATCGGGGGGACTAACTATGGCTACACCTTC.

CDR3 loop: CASGDANPSEQYF. The CDR3 DNA follows: TGTGCCAGCGGGGACGCAAATCCCTCCGAGCAGTACTTC. V gene TRBV6-6 combines with J gene TRBJ2-7; D is perhaps TRBD1 or TRBD2 (5 bases each). The CDR3 contains 13 residues. Trimming took off 8 bases at V and 6 bases at J, with 17 bases between the two ends. Germline values: CDR1 MNHNY, CDR2 SVGAGI (reference sequence).

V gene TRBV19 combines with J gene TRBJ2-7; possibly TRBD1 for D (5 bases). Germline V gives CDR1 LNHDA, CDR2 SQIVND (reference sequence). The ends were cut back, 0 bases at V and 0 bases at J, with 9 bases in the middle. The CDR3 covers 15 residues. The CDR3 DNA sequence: TGTGCCAGTAGTATAGAAGGGGCGAGCTCCTACGAGCAGTACTTC. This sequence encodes CASSIEGASSYEQYF.

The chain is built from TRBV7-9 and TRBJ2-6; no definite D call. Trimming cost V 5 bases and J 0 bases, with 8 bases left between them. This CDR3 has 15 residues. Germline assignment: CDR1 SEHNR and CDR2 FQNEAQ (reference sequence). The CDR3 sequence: CASSRSISGANVLTF. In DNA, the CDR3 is TGTGCCAGCAGCCGATCGATCTCTGGGGCCAACGTCCTGACTTTC.

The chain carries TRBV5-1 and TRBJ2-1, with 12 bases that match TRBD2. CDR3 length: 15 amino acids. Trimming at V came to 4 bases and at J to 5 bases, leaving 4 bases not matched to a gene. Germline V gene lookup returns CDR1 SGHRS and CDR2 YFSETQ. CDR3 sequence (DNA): TGCGCCAGCAGCACCGGACTAGCGGGGAACAATGAGCAGTTCTTC. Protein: CASSTGLAGNNEQFF.

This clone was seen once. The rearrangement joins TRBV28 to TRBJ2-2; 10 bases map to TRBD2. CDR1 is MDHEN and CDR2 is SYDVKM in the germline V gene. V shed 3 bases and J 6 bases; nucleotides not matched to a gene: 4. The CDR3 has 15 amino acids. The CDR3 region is CASSFRAGGPGELFF. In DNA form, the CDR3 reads TGTGCCAGCAGTTTCCGAGCGGGGGGGCCCGGGGAGCTGTTTTTT. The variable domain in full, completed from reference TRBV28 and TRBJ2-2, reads DVKVTQSSRYLVKRTGEKVFLECVQDMDHENMFWYRQDPGLGLRLIYFSYDVKMKEKGDIPEGYSVSREKKERFSLILESASTNQTSMYLCASSFRAGGPGELFFGEGSRLTVL.

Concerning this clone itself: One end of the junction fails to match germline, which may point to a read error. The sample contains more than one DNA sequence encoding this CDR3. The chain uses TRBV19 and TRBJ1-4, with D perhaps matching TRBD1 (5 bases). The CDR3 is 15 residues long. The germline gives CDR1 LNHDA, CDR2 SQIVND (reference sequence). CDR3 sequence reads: CASSMDMATNEKLFF. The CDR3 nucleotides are TGCGCCAGTAGTATGGACATGGCAACTAATGAAAAACTGTTTTTT.

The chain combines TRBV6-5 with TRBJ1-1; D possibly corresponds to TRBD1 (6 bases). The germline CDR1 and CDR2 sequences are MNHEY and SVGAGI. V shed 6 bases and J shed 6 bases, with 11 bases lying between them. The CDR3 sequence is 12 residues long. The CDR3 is CASSGDRPEAFF. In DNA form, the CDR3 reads TGTGCCAGCAGCGGAGACAGGCCTGAAGCTTTCTTT.

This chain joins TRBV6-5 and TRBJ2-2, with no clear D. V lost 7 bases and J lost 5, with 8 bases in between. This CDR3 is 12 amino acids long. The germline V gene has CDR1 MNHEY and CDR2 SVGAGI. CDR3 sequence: CASTLGTGELFF. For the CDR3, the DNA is TGTGCCAGCACCCTGGGGACCGGGGAGCTGTTTTTT.

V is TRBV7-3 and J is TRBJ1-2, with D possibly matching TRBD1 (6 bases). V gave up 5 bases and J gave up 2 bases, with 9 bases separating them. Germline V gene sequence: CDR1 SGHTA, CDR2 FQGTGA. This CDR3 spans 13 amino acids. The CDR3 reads CASSPDRNYGYTF. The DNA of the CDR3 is TGTGCCAGCAGCCCTGACAGGAACTATGGCTACACCTTC.

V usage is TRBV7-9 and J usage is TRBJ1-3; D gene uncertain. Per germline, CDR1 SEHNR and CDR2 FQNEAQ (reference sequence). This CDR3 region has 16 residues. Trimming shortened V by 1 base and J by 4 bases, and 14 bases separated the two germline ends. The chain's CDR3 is CASSLDGLSPGNTIYF. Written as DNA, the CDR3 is TGTGCCAGCAGCTTAGATGGGCTGAGTCCCGGAAACACCATATATTTT.

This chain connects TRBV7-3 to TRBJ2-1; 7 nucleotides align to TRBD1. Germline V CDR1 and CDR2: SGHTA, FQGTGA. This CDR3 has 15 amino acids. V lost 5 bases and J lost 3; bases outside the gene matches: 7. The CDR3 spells CASSPTGTDYNEQFF. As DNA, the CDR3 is TGTGCCAGCAGCCCAACCGGGACAGACTACAATGAGCAGTTCTTC.

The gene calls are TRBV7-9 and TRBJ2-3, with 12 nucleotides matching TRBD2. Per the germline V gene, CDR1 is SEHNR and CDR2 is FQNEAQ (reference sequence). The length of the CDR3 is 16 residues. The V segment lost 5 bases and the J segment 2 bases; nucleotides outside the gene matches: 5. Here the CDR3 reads CASSPLAGGFTDTQYF. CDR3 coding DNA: TGTGCCAGCAGCCCCCTAGCGGGGGGGTTCACAGATACGCAGTATTTT.

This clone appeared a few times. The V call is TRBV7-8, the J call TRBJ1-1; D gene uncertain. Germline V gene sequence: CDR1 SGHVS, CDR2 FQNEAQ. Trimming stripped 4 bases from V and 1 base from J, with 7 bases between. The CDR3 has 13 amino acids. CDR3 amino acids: CASSSMRNTEAFF. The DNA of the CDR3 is TGTGCCAGCAGCTCTATGAGGAACACTGAAGCTTTCTTT.

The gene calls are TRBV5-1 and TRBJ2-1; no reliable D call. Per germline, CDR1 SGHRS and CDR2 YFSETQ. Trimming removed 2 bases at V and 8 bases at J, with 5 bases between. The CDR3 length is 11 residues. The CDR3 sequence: CASSLNHEQFF. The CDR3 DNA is TGCGCCAGCAGCTTAAACCATGAGCAGTTCTTC.

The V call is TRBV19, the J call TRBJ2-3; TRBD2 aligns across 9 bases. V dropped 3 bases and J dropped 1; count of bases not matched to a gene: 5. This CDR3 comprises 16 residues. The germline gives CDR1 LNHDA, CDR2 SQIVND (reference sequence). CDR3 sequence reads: CASSISGGGGTDTQYF. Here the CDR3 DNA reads TGTGCCAGTAGTATTTCGGGCGGGGGGGGCACAGATACGCAGTATTTT.

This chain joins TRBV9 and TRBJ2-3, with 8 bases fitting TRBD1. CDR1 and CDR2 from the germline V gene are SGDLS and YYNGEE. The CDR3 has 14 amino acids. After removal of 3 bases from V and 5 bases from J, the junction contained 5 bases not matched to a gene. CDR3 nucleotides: TGTGCCAGCAGCGCGACAGGGGTGGGAGATACGCAGTATTTT. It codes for CASSATGVGDTQYF.

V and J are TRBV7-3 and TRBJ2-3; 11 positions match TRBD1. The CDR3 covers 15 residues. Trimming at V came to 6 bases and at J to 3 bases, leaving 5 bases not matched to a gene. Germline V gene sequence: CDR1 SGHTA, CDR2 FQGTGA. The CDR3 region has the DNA TGTGCCAGCAGTCACGGGACAGGGGGAACAGATACGCAGTATTTT. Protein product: CASSHGTGGTDTQYF. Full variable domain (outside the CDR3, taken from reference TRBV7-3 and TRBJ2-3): GAGVSQTPSNKVTEKGKYVELRCDPISGHTALYWYRQSLGQGPEFLIYFQGTGAADDSGLPNDRFFAVRPEGSVSTLKIQRTERGDSAVYLCASSHGTGGTDTQYFGPGTRLTVL.

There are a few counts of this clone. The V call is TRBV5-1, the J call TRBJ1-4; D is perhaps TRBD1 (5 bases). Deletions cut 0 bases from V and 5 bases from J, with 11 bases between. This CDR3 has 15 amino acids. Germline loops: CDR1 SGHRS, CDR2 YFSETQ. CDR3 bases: TGCGCCAGCAGCTTGGCTCAGGGAATAAATGAAAAACTGTTTTTT. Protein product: CASSLAQGINEKLFF.

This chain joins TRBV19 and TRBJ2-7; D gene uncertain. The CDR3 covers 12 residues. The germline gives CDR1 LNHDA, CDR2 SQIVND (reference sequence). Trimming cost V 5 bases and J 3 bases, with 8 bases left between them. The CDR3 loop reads CASSPDHYEQYF. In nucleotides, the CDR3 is TGTGCCAGTAGTCCCGATCACTACGAGCAGTACTTC.

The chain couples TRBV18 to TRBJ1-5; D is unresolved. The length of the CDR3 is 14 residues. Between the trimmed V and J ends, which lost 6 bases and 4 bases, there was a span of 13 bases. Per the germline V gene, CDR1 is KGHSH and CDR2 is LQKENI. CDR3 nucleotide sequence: TGTGCCAGCTCCACACTTAGGGAAAATCAGCCCCAGCATTTT. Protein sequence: CASSTLRENQPQHF.

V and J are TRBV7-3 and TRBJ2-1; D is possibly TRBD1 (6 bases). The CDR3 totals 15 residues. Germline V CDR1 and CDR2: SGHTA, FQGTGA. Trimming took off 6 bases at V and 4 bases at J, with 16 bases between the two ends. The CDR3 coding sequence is TGTGCCAGCAGTACGGCACAGGGCGCTTACAATGAGCAGTTCTTC. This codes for CASSTAQGAYNEQFF. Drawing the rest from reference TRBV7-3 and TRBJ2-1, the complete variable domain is GAGVSQTPSNKVTEKGKYVELRCDPISGHTALYWYRQSLGQGPEFLIYFQGTGAADDSGLPNDRFFAVRPEGSVSTLKIQRTERGDSAVYLCASSTAQGAYNEQFFGPGTRLTVL.

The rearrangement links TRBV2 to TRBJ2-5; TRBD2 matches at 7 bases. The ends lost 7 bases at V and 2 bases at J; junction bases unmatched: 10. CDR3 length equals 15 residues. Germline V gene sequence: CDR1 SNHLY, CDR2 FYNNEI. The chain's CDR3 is CASTGPGGWQETQYF. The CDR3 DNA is TGTGCCAGCACAGGACCCGGGGGGTGGCAAGAGACCCAGTACTTC. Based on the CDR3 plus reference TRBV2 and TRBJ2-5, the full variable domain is EPEVTQTPSHQVTQMGQEVILRCVPISNHLYFYWYRQILGQKVEFLVSFYNNEISEKSEIFDDQFSVERPDGSNFTLKIRSTKLEDSAMYFCASTGPGGWQETQYFGPGTRLLVL.